This T cell receptor (beta chain) derives from a study of OX40 agonist ivuxolimab in advanced cancers. For the study at large: Treatment of patients was with ivuxolimab, an agonistic anti-OX40 (CD134) antibody. All patients had ivuxolimab intravenously every 2 weeks at 0.01 to 10 mg/kg. Among those enrolled, mean age was around 60 years (range roughly 20 to 80) and 82.7% were male.

The CDR3 covers 15 residues. V lost 5 bases, J lost 7 bases, and 9 bases stayed unmatched. Germline V lookup: CDR1 LNHDA, CDR2 SQIVND (reference sequence). Method: immunoSEQ multiplex PCR; TCRdb's copy keeps in-frame clones and lacks some. The sample lists tens of thousands of clones; 81% were seen once. Blood draws occurred at baseline, cycle 4 day 1, and cycle 7 day 1. This receptor was identified in an adult with an advanced solid tumor such as melanoma, head and neck, liver or kidney cancer. This rearrangement joins TRBV19 to TRBJ2-1; 9 nucleotides match TRBD2. The starting material was CD4+ or CD8+ T cells sorted from blood, obtained in a trial of the OX40 agonist ivuxolimab. CDR3: CASSSPRLAGNEQFF. The CDR3, as DNA: TGTGCCAGTAGTTCCCCCCGGCTAGCGGGGAATGAGCAGTTCTTC.